Listed below are T cell receptor beta chains from one sample, sequenced in a study of identical twins. TCRdb analysed the 5' RACE reads with MiXCR anew, one entry per CDR3 protein. This table holds roughly 260,000 distinct CDR3 sequences, about 14% found once. The sample was memory (CD45RO+) T cells sorted from blood. The receptors were sampled from a woman younger than 30 in good health. The CDR3 runs from the conserved cysteine through the conserved F or W. The D gene is left open where the match is weak. A row's size may be missing; if present it is once, few, many or a size class.

v_gene	d_gene	len	j_gene	abundance	CDR3aa	CDR3nt
TRBV5-5	-	16	TRBJ1-1	few	CASSWPLSTGRTEAFF	TGTGCCAGCAGCTGGCCACTAAGCACGGGAAGAACTGAAGCTTTCTTT
TRBV7-2	-	15	TRBJ2-2	few	CASRKVRANTGELFF	TGTGCCAGCAGGAAAGTCAGGGCAAACACCGGGGAGCTGTTTTTT
TRBV12-3/TRBV12-4	-	14	TRBJ2-2	-	CASRMDRGTGELFF	TGTGCCAGCAGGATGGACAGAGGGACCGGGGAGCTGTTTTTT
TRBV11-2	-	14	TRBJ1-1	-	CASSVDQGRTEAFF	TGTGCCAGCAGCGTGGATCAGGGAAGGACTGAAGCTTTCTTT
TRBV29-1	-	14	TRBJ2-1	few	CSVQRGSSYNEQFF	TGCAGCGTCCAACGGGGGAGCTCCTACAATGAGCAGTTCTTC
TRBV12-3/TRBV12-4	TRBD2	15	TRBJ2-1	-	CASSLLAGIGNEQFF	TGTGCCAGCAGTTTGCTAGCGGGAATAGGAAATGAGCAGTTCTTC
TRBV5-1	TRBD1	14	TRBJ1-2	few	CASSWGGTDYGYTF	TGCGCCAGCAGCTGGGGCGGGACAGACTATGGCTACACCTTC
TRBV12-3/TRBV12-4	-	18	TRBJ2-2	-	CASSFGPWVQRNTGELFF	TGTGCCAGCAGTTTCGGCCCATGGGTGCAGCGGAACACCGGGGAGCTGTTTTTT
TRBV20-1	TRBD2	14	TRBJ2-7	many	CSARAPAGIYEQYF	TGCAGTGCTAGAGCCCCAGCGGGGATCTACGAGCAGTACTTC
TRBV2	TRBD1	13	TRBJ1-1	few	CASSENTGQGAFF	TGTGCCAGCAGTGAGAATACTGGACAGGGGGCTTTCTTT
TRBV10-2	-	14	TRBJ2-3	few	CASTEGRSTDTQYF	TGCGCCAGCACCGAGGGTCGTAGTACAGATACGCAGTATTTT
TRBV28	-	13	TRBJ1-6	-	CASIAGNNSPLHF	TGTGCCAGCATCGCAGGGAATAATTCACCCCTCCACTTT
TRBV18	-	14	TRBJ2-3	many	CASSPPLRYDTQYF	TGTGCCAGCTCACCACCGCTGAGGTACGATACGCAGTATTTT
TRBV28	-	12	TRBJ1-5	few	CASSFWSQPQHF	TGTGCCAGCAGTTTCTGGTCTCAGCCCCAGCATTTT
TRBV12-3/TRBV12-4	TRBD2	13	TRBJ2-7	-	CASSWGGTYEQYF	TGTGCCAGCAGCTGGGGGGGAACCTACGAGCAGTACTTC
TRBV14	TRBD2	18	TRBJ2-4	few	CASSQDVGGSPAKNIQYF	TGTGCCAGCAGCCAAGATGTGGGCGGGAGTCCGGCCAAAAACATTCAGTACTTC
TRBV5-1	TRBD1	13	TRBJ2-5	-	CASTRDRKETQYF	TGCGCCAGTACCCGGGACAGAAAAGAGACCCAGTACTTC
TRBV6-2/TRBV6-3	TRBD2	17	TRBJ2-1	few	CASSYSRGLAGYDEQFF	TGTGCCAGCAGTTACTCGAGAGGGCTAGCGGGATACGATGAGCAGTTCTTC
TRBV12-3/TRBV12-4	TRBD1	18	TRBJ1-4	many	CASSPRTGGAYSYEKLFF	TGTGCCAGCAGTCCTCGGACAGGGGGCGCGTATAGTTATGAAAAACTGTTTTTT
TRBV19	TRBD2	17	TRBJ2-2	few	CASSIDPPSGSPRELFF	TGTGCCAGTAGTATAGATCCCCCTAGCGGGAGTCCCCGGGAGCTGTTTTTT
TRBV7-2	TRBD2	16	TRBJ2-1	-	CASSLELAGSYNEQFF	TGTGCCAGCAGCTTAGAGCTAGCGGGATCCTACAATGAGCAGTTCTTC
TRBV4-2	-	17	TRBJ2-5	few	CASSHGTASQGGETQYF	TGTGCCAGCAGCCATGGGACGGCCAGCCAGGGTGGAGAGACCCAGTACTTC
TRBV18	TRBD2	15	TRBJ2-3	-	CASSPSGAGEDTQYF	TGTGCCAGCTCACCTTCGGGAGCGGGGGAAGATACGCAGTATTTT
TRBV3-1	TRBD1	16	TRBJ2-2	-	CASSHPGQALPGELFF	TGTGCCAGCAGCCACCCGGGACAGGCTCTCCCCGGGGAGCTGTTTTTT
TRBV5-1	TRBD2	17	TRBJ2-1	few	CASSLMTSGRGWSEQFF	TGCGCCAGCAGCCTGATGACTAGCGGGAGGGGGTGGAGTGAGCAGTTCTTC
TRBV10-3	-	13	TRBJ1-6	many	CAISGQGNSPLHF	TGTGCCATCAGTGGTCAGGGAAATTCACCCCTCCACTTT